The 31 T cell receptor beta chains presented below share a single source sample, sequenced in a study of Graves' ophthalmopathy and Graves' hyperthyroidism. TCR beta CDR3 amplification used RNA transcripts. Scientists carried out first-round RT-PCR using HTBI primers and then a second-round multiplex PCR. From the multiplex PCR reads, TCRdb called clonotypes with MiXCR, one entry per CDR3 protein. The sample carries over a million distinct CDR3 sequences, roughly 35% recorded once. The specimen was peripheral blood or thyroid tissue (not recorded which). Source of these receptors: an adult man with Graves' hyperthyroidism.

CDR3 amino acids: CSARPPSVYYGYTF. For the CDR3, the DNA is TGCAGTGCCCGACCCCCTTCGGTTTACTATGGCTACACCTTC. This chain joins TRBV20-1 and TRBJ1-2; D unclear. Trimming removed 6 bases from V and 3 bases from J, with 17 bases in between. The CDR3 sequence is 14 residues long. From germline, CDR1 is DFQATT and CDR2 SNEGSKA (reference sequence).

This rearrangement joins TRBV20-1 to TRBJ2-5; no clear D gene. The CDR3 spans 11 residues. Per the germline V gene, CDR1 is DFQATT and CDR2 is SNEGSKA (reference sequence). Trimming cost V 1 base and J 3 bases, with 3 bases left between them. CDR3 protein: CSARVEETQYF. For the CDR3, the DNA is TGCAGTGCTAGAGTGGAAGAGACCCAGTACTTC.

This clonotype was observed a handful of times. J is TRBJ1-2 and V is TRBV20-1, with D possibly being TRBD1 (6 bases). Trimming took off 6 bases at V and 3 bases at J, with 29 bases between the two ends. CDR1 is DFQATT and CDR2 is SNEGSKA in the germline V gene (reference sequence). This CDR3 region has 18 residues. CDR3 protein: CSASGRVGQPLKYYGYTF. The CDR3 DNA reads as TGCAGTGCCTCAGGGCGGGTAGGACAGCCCCTTAAATACTATGGCTACACCTTC.

This clonotype has at least ten counts. This chain uses TRBV7-9 with TRBJ1-1; tentatively, D is TRBD1 (6 bases). CDR3 size: 12 residues. The V end lost 2 bases, the J end lost 7 bases, and 8 bases lay between the germline ends. Germline values: CDR1 SEHNR, CDR2 FQNEAQ (reference sequence). The CDR3: CASSLQGYEAFF. In nucleotides, the CDR3 is TGTGCCAGCAGCTTACAGGGGTATGAAGCTTTCTTT. Full variable domain (outside the CDR3, taken from reference TRBV7-9 and TRBJ1-1): DTGVSQNPRHKITKRGQNVTFRCDPISEHNRLYWYRQTLGQGPEFLTYFQNEAQLEKSRLLSDRFSAERPKGSFSTLEIQRTEQGDSAMYLCASSLQGYEAFFGQGTRLTVV.

This clonotype came up a few times. The chain joins TRBV27 to TRBJ1-1; no definite D call. Germline CDR1 is MNHEY and CDR2 is SMNVEV (reference sequence). V was shortened by 0 bases and J by 3 bases, with 8 bases between the two germline ends. The length of the CDR3 is 14 residues. The CDR3 region has the DNA TGTGCCAGCAGTTTATCGACCTGGGACACTGAAGCTTTCTTT. It is translated as CASSLSTWDTEAFF.

The chain carries TRBV10-3 and TRBJ2-5; the D gene could be TRBD1 or TRBD2 (5 bases each). CDR3 length: 15 amino acids. The V gene's germline CDR1 is ENHRY and CDR2 SYGVKD. V was cut by 4 bases and J by 5 bases, with 17 bases left in between. The CDR3 loop is CAISASGASTETQYF. The DNA of the CDR3 is TGTGCCATCAGTGCGTCCGGGGCGTCCACGGAGACCCAGTACTTC.

Points on this clonotype: This may arise from a read error, as a much more abundant clone is one base away. The chain recombines TRBV10-3 with TRBJ1-5, with D perhaps matching TRBD1 (5 bases). Germline lookup yields CDR1 ENHRY and CDR2 SYGVKD. The CDR3 runs 15 residues. V was cut by 10 bases and J by 6 bases, with 22 bases left in between. CDR3 residues: CASSHEGSAGQPQHF. The CDR3, as DNA: TGTGCCAGCAGCCACGAGGGGTCCGCTGGTCAGCCCCAGCATTTT.

This sequence joins TRBV29-1 and TRBJ1-2; D gene uncertain. CDR3 length: 10 amino acids. CDR1 SQVTM and CDR2 ANQGSEA come from the germline V gene. Trimming shortened V by 6 bases and J by 8 bases, and 10 bases separated the two germline ends. The CDR3 loop is CSVPSGGYTF. The DNA for the CDR3 is TGCAGCGTCCCGAGTGGGGGCTACACCTTC.

This clonotype was seen ten or more times. V gene TRBV12-3 or TRBV12-4 combines with J gene TRBJ2-5, with D perhaps matching TRBD2 (7 bases). The V end was cut by 6 bases, the J end by 4 bases, with 12 bases between. CDR3 length: 13 amino acids. CDR3 protein: CASRQGGGETQYF. CDR3 in DNA: TGTGCCAGCAGACAAGGGGGGGGAGAGACCCAGTACTTC.

This clonotype was seen once. V usage is TRBV20-1 and J usage is TRBJ1-6, with no clear D. The ends were cut back, 3 bases at V and 7 bases at J, with 10 bases in the middle. CDR1 and CDR2 from the germline V gene are DFQATT and SNEGSKA (reference sequence). This CDR3 contains 13 residues. As DNA, the CDR3 is TGCAGTGCTAGGTCAGTATACAATTCACCCCTCCACTTT. Its protein product is CSARSVYNSPLHF.

The genes are TRBV29-1 and TRBJ1-5; TRBD1 aligns across 11 bases. V gave up 7 bases and J gave up 6 bases; unmatched junction bases: 2. Germline V lookup: CDR1 SQVTM, CDR2 ANQGSEA. The CDR3 has 12 amino acids. The CDR3 is CSGGTGGQPQHF. CDR3 sequence (DNA): TGCAGCGGAGGGACAGGGGGTCAGCCCCAGCATTTT.

Ten or more counts support this clonotype. At one end, the junction sequence differs from germline, possibly due to a read error. This rearrangement joins TRBV4-3 to TRBJ2-7; D is unclear. The V gene's germline CDR1 is LGHNA and CDR2 YSLEER. The CDR3 sequence is 14 residues long. The CDR3 reads CASSQGPAAYEQYF. The CDR3 DNA reads TGCGCCAGCAGCCAAGGGCCTGCGGCCTACGAACAGTACTTC.

In this sample, this clonotype turned up many times. For the CDR3, the DNA is TGCAGTGCTAGCCGGAAGAATCAGCCCCAGCATTTT. This gives the protein CSASRKNQPQHF. The J gene is TRBJ1-5, the V gene TRBV20-1; D call uncertain. CDR3 length: 12 amino acids. V was trimmed by 3 bases and J by 4 bases, leaving 7 bases between them. Germline assignment: CDR1 DFQATT and CDR2 SNEGSKA (reference sequence).

A single count supports this clonotype. This chain links TRBV7-3 with TRBJ2-3; 14 bases match TRBD2. This CDR3 spans 17 amino acids. In germline, CDR1 is SGHTA, CDR2 FQGTGA. The V and J ends lost 0 bases and 1 base, in that order; junction bases with no gene match: 0. The CDR3 coding sequence is TGTGCCAGCAGCTTAACGACTAGCGGGAGGGGCACAGATACGCAGTATTTT. Amino acids: CASSLTTSGRGTDTQYF. Looking up the rest from reference TRBV7-3 and TRBJ2-3 gives the full variable domain: GAGVSQTPSNKVTEKGKYVELRCDPISGHTALYWYRQSLGQGPEFLIYFQGTGAADDSGLPNDRFFAVRPEGSVSTLKIQRTERGDSAVYLCASSLTTSGRGTDTQYFGPGTRLTVL.

The chain has TRBV29-1 and TRBJ1-2; 9 bases map to TRBD1. Trimming at V came to 3 bases and at J to 7 bases, leaving 9 bases not matched to a gene. This CDR3 is built from 14 residues. Per the germline V gene, CDR1 is SQVTM and CDR2 is ANQGSEA. The CDR3 bases are TGCAGCGTTGATATGGGGACAGGGATCTCTGGCTACACCTTC. It encodes CSVDMGTGISGYTF.

About this clonotype: A read error may account for a junction end that differs from germline. The rearrangement links TRBV10-3 to TRBJ1-6; a possible D gene is TRBD1 (5 bases). Germline V gene sequence: CDR1 ENHRY, CDR2 SYGVKD. This CDR3 is built from 15 residues. This chain's CDR3 is CASSASGAYNSPLHF. CDR3 sequence (DNA): TGTGCCAGCAGTGCGTCGGGGGCCTATAATTCACCCCTCCACTTT.

Many counts were recorded for this clonotype. J is TRBJ1-5 and V is TRBV19, with TRBD1 matching 11 bases. This CDR3 spans 16 amino acids. V shed 6 bases and J 12 bases; nucleotides not matched to a gene: 16. Germline V gene sequence: CDR1 LNHDA, CDR2 SQIVND (reference sequence). The CDR3 nucleotides are TGTGCCAGTAGCTCCCCGAAAGGGACAGGGGGGCGACTCCAGCATTTT. This encodes CASSSPKGTGGRLQHF.

The rearrangement joins TRBV12-3 or TRBV12-4 to TRBJ1-2; the D gene is possibly TRBD1 (5 bases). V shed 6 bases and J shed 6 bases, with 11 bases lying between them. The CDR3 extends over 12 amino acids. CDR3 region: CASRGRLDGYTF. CDR3 nucleotide sequence: TGTGCCAGCAGGGGGCGCCTCGATGGCTACACCTTC.

This chain uses TRBV7-3 with TRBJ2-5; TRBD2 matches at 13 bases. This CDR3 comprises 16 residues. Germline V CDR1 and CDR2: SGHTA, FQGTGA. J gave up 6 bases and V 4 bases, and 8 bases lay outside the gene matches. The CDR3 DNA is TGTGCCAGCAGCTACTCCGGGACTAGCGGGACCAAGACCCAGTACTTC. Its protein product is CASSYSGTSGTKTQYF.

The chain uses TRBV27 and TRBJ1-2; TRBD1 agrees at 9 bases. The CDR3 loop spans 15 amino acids. The V gene end was trimmed by 3 bases and the J gene end by 8 bases; junction bases not matched to a gene: 10. The germline V gene encodes CDR1 MNHEY and CDR2 SMNVEV (reference sequence). This CDR3 is CASSLTVQGALGYTF. The CDR3 DNA is TGTGCCAGCAGTTTGACGGTACAGGGGGCACTGGGCTACACCTTC.

The gene calls are TRBV30 and TRBJ2-2, with D tentatively TRBD1 (5 bases). The CDR3 extends over 14 amino acids. The germline CDR1 and CDR2 sequences are GTSNPN and SVGIG (reference sequence). The V end lost 2 bases, the J end lost 4 bases, and 11 bases lay between the germline ends. In DNA, the CDR3 is TGTGCCTGGAGTCTGACAGAGCTCACCGGGGAGCTGTTTTTT. Protein product: CAWSLTELTGELFF.

This clonotype was seen at least ten times. This chain links TRBV9 with TRBJ1-3, with D unresolved. V was shortened by 7 bases and J by 4 bases, with 15 bases between the two germline ends. This CDR3 comprises 14 residues. Germline V lookup: CDR1 SGDLS, CDR2 YYNGEE. The CDR3 DNA reads TGTGCCAGCTCAGTCCCGGGCTCAGGAAACACCATATATTTT. This encodes CASSVPGSGNTIYF.

A few counts support this clonotype. This chain joins TRBV19 and TRBJ2-7; 7 bases match TRBD1. The germline V gene encodes CDR1 LNHDA and CDR2 SQIVND (reference sequence). Trimming at V came to 3 bases and at J to 2 bases, leaving 4 bases not matched to a gene. The CDR3 has 14 amino acids. CDR3 sequence reads: CASSIRQGPYEQYF. CDR3 bases: TGTGCCAGTAGTATTCGACAGGGTCCCTACGAGCAGTACTTC. The full variable domain, with the rest looked up from reference TRBV19 and TRBJ2-7, is DGGITQSPKYLFRKEGQNVTLSCEQNLNHDAMYWYRQDPGQGLRLIYYSQIVNDFQKGDIAEGYSVSREKKESFPLTVTSAQKNPTAFYLCASSIRQGPYEQYFGPGTRLTVT.

The chain carries TRBV20-1 and TRBJ2-7; D unclear. V was clipped by 0 bases and J by 4 bases, with 16 bases between them. This CDR3 contains 15 residues. CDR1 is DFQATT and CDR2 is SNEGSKA in the germline V gene (reference sequence). Here the CDR3 reads CSARDPGQFMYEQYF. CDR3 sequence (DNA): TGCAGTGCTAGAGATCCAGGCCAGTTTATGTACGAGCAGTACTTC.

This chain joins TRBV7-9 and TRBJ2-7; no reliable D call. The DNA end favors TRBJ2-4, so the J call may be wrong. Germline V gives CDR1 SEHNR, CDR2 FQNEAQ (reference sequence). CDR3 length: 12 residues. The CDR3 DNA reads TGTGCCAGCAGTTCACATGTCTACATTCAGTACTTC. Translated: CASSSHVYIQYF.

V usage is TRBV6-6 and J usage is TRBJ1-6, with 8 nucleotides matching TRBD1. V trimming: 6 bases; J trimming: 9 bases; junction bases outside the gene matches: 7. CDR1 and CDR2 from the germline V gene are MNHNY and SVGAGI (reference sequence). The CDR3 runs 14 residues. CDR3 nucleotide sequence: TGTGCCAGCAGCGGGACAGGAGGGGGTTCACCCCTCCACTTT. Protein: CASSGTGGGSPLHF.

This clonotype showed up many times. This chain connects TRBV4-2 to TRBJ1-2, with 8 nucleotides matching TRBD1. Germline trimming cut 4 bases from V and 4 bases from J; bases unmatched to any gene: 8. The CDR3 contains 15 residues. Germline V gene sequence: CDR1 LGHNA, CDR2 YNFKEQ. This chain's CDR3 is CASSPDRDRFYGYTF. The CDR3 bases are TGTGCCAGCAGCCCCGACCGGGACAGGTTCTATGGCTACACCTTC.

The chain joins TRBV15 to TRBJ2-5; D might be TRBD1 (5 bases). CDR3 length equals 16 residues. Germline assignment: CDR1 LNHNV and CDR2 YYDKDF (reference sequence). V lost 3 bases, J lost 4 bases, and 18 bases lay in between. CDR3 sequence: CATSSAEQALGETQYF. CDR3 DNA: TGTGCCACCAGCAGCGCCGAACAGGCCTTGGGAGAGACCCAGTACTTC.

As regards this clonotype: The junction differs from germline at one of its ends, possibly a read error. The rearrangement links TRBV10-3 to TRBJ1-3; no reliable D call. The germline V gene has CDR1 ENHRY and CDR2 SYGVKD. The CDR3 covers 15 residues. CDR3 loop: CASSYSESSGNTIYF. The CDR3 region has the DNA TGTGCCAGCAGTTACTCGGAGAGCTCTGGAAACACCATATATTTT.

This clonotype was seen a few times. This rearrangement joins TRBV29-1 to TRBJ1-1; TRBD1 aligns across 7 bases. The V gene end was trimmed by 6 bases and the J gene end by 5 bases; junction bases not matched to a gene: 12. This CDR3 region has 14 residues. Germline V lookup: CDR1 SQVTM, CDR2 ANQGSEA. CDR3 amino acids: CSVAGSGGVTEAFF. In nucleotides, the CDR3 is TGCAGCGTGGCGGGGTCAGGGGGGGTGACTGAAGCTTTCTTT.

The rearrangement joins TRBV7-6 to TRBJ2-7, with 9 bases identical to TRBD2. V shed 8 bases and J 3 bases; nucleotides not matched to a gene: 8. CDR3 length equals 14 residues. Per germline, CDR1 SGHVS and CDR2 FNYEAQ. CDR3 in amino acids: CASGPGTSSYEQYF. The CDR3 coding sequence is TGTGCCAGCGGCCCCGGGACTAGCAGCTACGAGCAGTACTTC.